These 2 T cell receptor beta chains were all obtained from the same sample, sequenced in a study of blood T cell repertoires in COVID-19. Clones were read by immunoSEQ multiplex PCR, and TCRdb kept only the in-frame ones, dropping some. This repertoire shows about 120,000 clones, approximately 80% found once; its top ten account for approximately 7.9%. The sequencing input was peripheral blood. The source of these receptors is a human donor in a cohort sampled during active COVID-19.

This rearrangement joins TRBV19 to TRBJ2-1, with D unresolved. The V end was cut by 2 bases, the J end by 10 bases, with 9 bases between. Germline assignment: CDR1 LNHDA and CDR2 SQIVND (reference sequence). There are 12 residues in the CDR3. CDR3 bases: TGTGCCAGTAGTATATATAGCCGGGAGCAGTTCTTC. It codes for CASSIYSREQFF.

The genes are TRBV7-2 and TRBJ2-7; possible D gene TRBD1, 5 bases. This CDR3 comprises 12 residues. V lost 3 bases to trimming and J lost 6 bases, with 9 bases between them. From germline, CDR1 is SGHTA and CDR2 FQGNSA. The CDR3 reads CASSLVGREQYF. The CDR3 DNA follows: TGTGCCAGCAGCTTGGTGGGGCGCGAGCAGTACTTC.